Below are 21 T cell receptor beta chains sequenced from a single sample in a study of OX40 agonist ivuxolimab in advanced cancers. The protocol was immunoSEQ multiplex PCR, while the TCRdb copy is restricted to in-frame clones and leaves out a portion. The table records approximately 12,000 clones, approximately 87% of them present only once. The starting material was CD4+ or CD8+ T cells sorted from blood, obtained in a trial of the OX40 agonist ivuxolimab. These receptors originate from an adult with an advanced solid tumor such as melanoma, head and neck, liver or kidney cancer.

This chain connects TRBV29-1 to TRBJ2-1; D unclear. Deletions cut 4 bases from V and 5 bases from J, with 9 bases between. The CDR3 length is 12 residues. Per the germline V gene, CDR1 is SQVTM and CDR2 is ANQGSEA. CDR3 amino acids: CSVVGQNNEQFF. CDR3 bases: TGCAGCGTTGTAGGTCAAAACAATGAGCAGTTCTTC.

The chain links TRBV7-3 to TRBJ2-7; D unclear. The germline V and J ends were trimmed by 5 bases and 4 bases, with 15 bases remaining between them. The germline V gene encodes CDR1 SGHTA and CDR2 FQGTGA. CDR3 length: 14 amino acids. CDR3: CASSPTGEAYEQYF. CDR3 DNA: TGTGCCAGCAGCCCCACCGGCGAGGCATACGAGCAGTACTTC.

V is TRBV28 and J is TRBJ1-1; possibly TRBD1 for D (6 bases). The length of the CDR3 is 15 residues. The V end was cut by 3 bases, the J end by 4 bases, with 15 bases between. Germline V gives CDR1 MDHEN, CDR2 SYDVKM. The CDR3 nucleotides read TGTGCCAGCAGTTTGTTCCGCGGGGGGGCCACTGAAGCTTTCTTT. Amino acid sequence: CASSLFRGGATEAFF.

This clone has a handful of counts. The chain couples TRBV27 to TRBJ1-6; 7 bases map to TRBD1. Per germline, CDR1 MNHEY and CDR2 SMNVEV (reference sequence). With V trimmed by 6 bases and J by 4 bases, 3 bases remained unmatched. The length of the CDR3 is 14 residues. CDR3 DNA: TGTGCCAGCAGAAGGGACAGTTATAATTCACCCCTCCACTTT. It is translated as CASRRDSYNSPLHF.

The V call is TRBV29-1, the J call TRBJ2-7; unclear D gene. This CDR3 spans 12 amino acids. The V and J ends lost 6 bases and 0 bases respectively, with 9 bases between them. Germline CDR1 reads SQVTM; CDR2 reads ANQGSEA. The CDR3 sequence is CSVAGLSYEQYF. As DNA, the CDR3 is TGCAGCGTGGCTGGCCTCTCCTACGAGCAGTACTTC.

V and J are TRBV13 and TRBJ2-3; D is uncertain. The CDR3 is 13 residues long. V was shortened by 6 bases and J by 6 bases, with 13 bases between the two germline ends. The germline V gene has CDR1 PRHDT and CDR2 FYEKMQ (reference sequence). DNA for the CDR3: TGTGCCAGCAGTCCCGGTTCGATCGATACGCAGTATTTT. Its protein is CASSPGSIDTQYF.

The V call is TRBV6-6, the J call TRBJ1-5; possibly TRBD1 for D (6 bases). This CDR3 is built from 15 residues. The germline V gene has CDR1 MNHNY and CDR2 SVGAGI (reference sequence). The V end lost 6 bases, the J end lost 2 bases, and 14 bases lay between the germline ends. This CDR3 reads CASRGGKKGNQPQHF. The CDR3, as DNA: TGTGCCAGCAGAGGGGGGAAGAAAGGCAATCAGCCCCAGCATTTT.

This chain uses TRBV7-9 with TRBJ2-7, with D perhaps assigned TRBD1 or TRBD2 (5 bases each). This CDR3 is 14 amino acids long. The V and J ends lost 4 bases and 5 bases respectively, with 15 bases between them. From germline, CDR1 is SEHNR and CDR2 FQNEAQ (reference sequence). The CDR3 region has the DNA TGTGCCAGCAGCTGGACCACCGGGGACGACGAGCAGTACTTC. It encodes CASSWTTGDDEQYF.

In its sample, this clone was seen once. The genes are TRBV7-3 and TRBJ1-5; possible D gene TRBD1, 5 bases. V lost 4 bases and J lost 11, with 12 bases in between. This CDR3 is 12 amino acids long. In germline, CDR1 is SGHTA, CDR2 FQGTGA. The CDR3 region has the DNA TGTGCCAGCAGCTCGGGGCCTGGGTCCCAGCATTTT. This codes for CASSSGPGSQHF.

The chain links TRBV7-3 to TRBJ2-3, with 8 bases identical to TRBD2. This CDR3 region has 16 residues. Looked up from germline, CDR1 is SGHTA and CDR2 is FQGTGA. Losses at the gene ends were 3 bases for V and 4 bases for J; bases not matched to a gene: 9. The CDR3 DNA is TGTGCCAGCAGCTTCTACCGGGGGGGCCCTTCAGATACGCAGTATTTT. It is translated as CASSFYRGGPSDTQYF. Looking up the rest from reference TRBV7-3 and TRBJ2-3 gives the full variable domain: GAGVSQTPSNKVTEKGKYVELRCDPISGHTALYWYRQSLGQGPEFLIYFQGTGAADDSGLPNDRFFAVRPEGSVSTLKIQRTERGDSAVYLCASSFYRGGPSDTQYFGPGTRLTVL.

The rearrangement joins TRBV28 to TRBJ2-5, with D maybe TRBD2 (6 bases). V lost 7 bases and J lost 2, with 20 bases in between. Germline-derived CDR1 and CDR2 are MDHEN and SYDVKM. The CDR3 contains 16 residues. The CDR3 DNA reads as TGTGCCAGCACCCTAACGGCGGGGCTACGACAAGAGACCCAGTACTTC. This codes for CASTLTAGLRQETQYF.

This clone occurred once. This sequence joins TRBV7-3 and TRBJ2-3, with D possibly matching TRBD2 (6 bases). There are 12 residues in the CDR3. Trimming took 6 bases from V and 6 from J, leaving 10 bases between them. Germline CDR1 and CDR2: SGHTA and FQGTGA. The DNA of the CDR3 is TGTGCCAGCAGTCATGGGGGGGATACGCAGTATTTT. Its protein is CASSHGGDTQYF.

Notes on this clone: The junction departs from the called germline gene at one end, perhaps through a read error. The CDR3 coding sequence is TGTGCTAGCAGCTTATCCGGACAGGGAGGGGACGAGCAGTACTTC. It yields the protein CASSLSGQGGDEQYF. The chain is built from TRBV7-7 and TRBJ2-7; weak D call: TRBD1 (8 bases). The CDR3 extends over 15 amino acids. The V gene's germline CDR1 is SSHAT and CDR2 FNYEAQ (reference sequence). Based on the CDR3 plus reference TRBV7-7 and TRBJ2-7, the full variable domain is GAGVSQSPRYKVTKRGQDVTLRCDPISSHATLYWYQQALGQGPEFLTYFNYEAQPDKSGLPSDRFSAERPEGSISTLTIQRTEQRDSAMYRCASSLSGQGGDEQYFGPGTRLTVT.

The V gene is TRBV25-1, the J gene TRBJ2-7; D not certain. Deletions cut 0 bases from V and 0 bases from J, with 6 bases between. The CDR3 sequence is 14 residues long. The germline V gene encodes CDR1 MGHDK and CDR2 SYGVNS. CDR3 nucleotides: TGTGCCAGCAGTGAATACTTAAGCTCCTACGAGCAGTACTTC. It yields the protein CASSEYLSSYEQYF.

The CDR3 DNA is TGTGCCAGCAGTTTAGAGGGGATGGGATCCTACGAGCAGTACTTC. Protein product: CASSLEGMGSYEQYF. V gene TRBV27 combines with J gene TRBJ2-7; D is possibly TRBD1 or TRBD2 (5 bases each). The V and J ends lost 2 bases and 1 base respectively, with 12 bases between them. This CDR3 comprises 15 residues. Germline V gene sequence: CDR1 MNHEY, CDR2 SMNVEV (reference sequence).

In DNA, the CDR3 is TGTGCCAGCTGGAGTGTAGCGGGGGCCAAAGAGACCCAGTACTTC. It codes for CASWSVAGAKETQYF. The chain couples TRBV7-9 to TRBJ2-5, with TRBD2 matching over 9 bases. CDR3 length equals 15 residues. From germline, CDR1 is SEHNR and CDR2 FQNEAQ (reference sequence). The V and J ends lost 8 bases and 3 bases, in that order; junction bases with no gene match: 10.

The chain joins TRBV7-6 to TRBJ1-4; no firm D call. The CDR3 consists of 15 residues. Looked up from germline, CDR1 is SGHVS and CDR2 is FNYEAQ. Trimming stripped 5 bases from V and 3 bases from J, with 13 bases between. Here the CDR3 DNA reads TGTGCCAGCAGCCCGTTAGCGGAGGCTAATGAAAAACTGTTTTTT. This codes for CASSPLAEANEKLFF.

The chain carries TRBV6-6 and TRBJ1-6; no reliable D call. V was pared by 2 bases and J by 2 bases, with 7 bases between. The CDR3 is 15 residues long. From germline, CDR1 is MNHNY and CDR2 SVGAGI (reference sequence). CDR3 residues: CASSYLEPYNSPLHF. In nucleotides, the CDR3 is TGTGCCAGCAGTTACCTCGAGCCCTATAATTCACCCCTCCACTTT.

This chain joins TRBV4-2 and TRBJ2-3; TRBD2 aligns across 7 bases. CDR3 length: 15 residues. Germline V gives CDR1 LGHNA, CDR2 YNFKEQ. J was trimmed by 2 bases and V by 3 bases; bases with no gene match: 5. The CDR3 sequence: CASSQAAGFTDTQYF. DNA for the CDR3: TGTGCCAGCAGCCAGGCAGCGGGATTCACAGATACGCAGTATTTT.

This rearrangement joins TRBV5-1 to TRBJ2-5; no clear D gene. TRBJ2-7 explains the end of the DNA better; the J call may be wrong. Germline assignment: CDR1 SGHRS and CDR2 YFSETQ. The CDR3 spans 14 residues. The chain's CDR3 is CASSSQPPPIEQYF. In nucleotides, the CDR3 is TGCGCCAGCAGCTCCCAACCCCCTCCTATCGAGCAGTACTTC.

A note on this clone: Germline and junction disagree at one end, which may indicate a read error. V is TRBV27 and J is TRBJ2-2, with D perhaps given as TRBD1 or TRBD2 (5 bases each). Germline V gene data show CDR1 as MNHEY and CDR2 as SMNVEV (reference sequence). The CDR3 contains 15 residues. This CDR3 reads CASSNTGANTGELLF. The DNA for the CDR3 is TGTGCCAGCAGTAACACAGGAGCGAACACCGGGGAGCTGCTTTTT.